This TCR beta chain derives from a study of T cells in localized non-small cell lung cancer (dated by TCRdb to 2020 to 2021). Describing the broader study: Comparing tumors with uninvolved tumor-adjacent lungs, the study looked at the T cell repertoires of approximately 250 patients with early-stage NSCLC. All 240 or so NSCLC patients in the cohort were treatment-naive and had localized lung tumors that were resected. Of the NSCLC patients, fewer than 150 were male and around 99 were female, and the mean age was approximately 66 years. The investigation overall reported the following: Since the design was exploratory, TCR variables were selected using unadjusted p-values with no false-discovery rate correction. A median of roughly 58 of the top 100 tumor clones were detected in paired uninvolved adjacent lung, and 28 of these tumor clones were also found among the top 100 clones of the paired uninvolved adjacent lung. Longer overall survival was associated with higher T cell density in blood, whereas shorter survival was associated with higher clonality in adjacent lung. Uninvolved tumor-adjacent lung showed the highest T cell clonality, higher than tumor, which suggests more focused antigenic responses in the adjacent lung. Multi-region tumor sequencing was not performed, so intratumor heterogeneity could not be excluded.

The CDR3 contains 16 residues, cysteine and phenylalanine counted. Kept here is only the CDR3 DNA, which spans 48 bases and is read in frame from base 1. CDR1 LGHNA and CDR2 YNFKEQ were looked up in the germline V gene. Compared with germline, V lacks 2 bases and J lacks 6 bases; bases without a gene match: 8. The immunoSEQ Assay was used to sequence TCR beta CDR3 regions from DNA. As for how the authors treated the data: To compute T cell density, TCR beta template counts were normalized to usable DNA, which was estimated by amplifying housekeeping genes. Using the preseqR package, richness was estimated by extrapolating to 120,000 templates for tissue samples and 400,000 templates for PBMC samples. Clonality was defined by subtracting Pielou's evenness from one. Tissue-enriched TCRs were identified by differential abundance testing using productive amino-acid clonotypes, minimum total count 5 and alpha 0.1. The Jaccard Index and the Morisita Overlap Index were used to measure how much the repertoires overlapped between compartments. GLIPH grouped TCR beta CDR3s together with public tetramer-defined viral CDR3s, and a viral motif had to include at least three viral sequences and show V-gene enrichment. TCRdb limited this immuneACCESS table to in-frame rearrangements with V and J called. A share of clones is missing; checked studies link under half to unresolved V genes, and the rest is unexplained. That table is the source of V, J and clone size, and D and trimming were worked out from the DNA. In all, the sample holds around 35,000 clones, and roughly 89% of those were seen once. The leading ten clones occupy approximately 6.8% of the sample.

On this clone: What antigen it recognizes has not been identified. Base-call qualities are not available, and no considerably larger clone is one nucleotide away.

At diagnosis, tumor, uninvolved tumor-adjacent lung and peripheral blood were collected and then preserved as a mix of FFPE and fresh-frozen material. For TCR repertoire profiling, blood samples were analyzed as peripheral blood mononuclear cells. The rearranged segments are TRBV4-2 and TRBJ2-3; 10 middle bases align to TRBD2. The sequence was collected from a woman aged 35-75 years with stage I lung adenocarcinoma. The sequencing used peripheral blood, collected before any cancer treatment. The CDR3: CASSQTNSGGPDTQYF. The DNA is as follows: TGTGCCAGCAGCCAAACAAATAGCGGGGGGCCTGATACGCAGTATTTT.